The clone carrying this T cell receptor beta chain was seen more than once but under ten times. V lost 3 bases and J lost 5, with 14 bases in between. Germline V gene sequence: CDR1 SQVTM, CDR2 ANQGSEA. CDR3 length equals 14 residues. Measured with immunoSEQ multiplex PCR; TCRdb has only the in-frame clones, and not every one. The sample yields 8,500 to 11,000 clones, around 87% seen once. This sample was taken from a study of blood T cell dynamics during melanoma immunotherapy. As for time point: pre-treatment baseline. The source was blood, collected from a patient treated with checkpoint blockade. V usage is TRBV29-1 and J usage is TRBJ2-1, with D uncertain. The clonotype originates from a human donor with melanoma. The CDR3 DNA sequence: TGCAGCGTTGAGGCAGGCCTCACCCACAATGAGCAGTTCTTC. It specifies CSVEAGLTHNEQFF.